In this sample, the clone carrying this TCR beta chain turned up a few times. What it recognizes is unknown. This specimen belongs to a study of vaccination and CD4 T cells after COVID-19. Treatment defined: roughly 11-day PBMC culture with coronavirus spike peptide pools or control peptides (ViraFEST assay). Oncomine TCR Beta short-read sequencing was applied to DNA from cultured CD4+ T cells. TCRdb independently ran MiXCR on the PCR reads; one entry per CDR3 protein. The sample consists of under 15,000 distinct CDR3 sequences, about 40% of them appearing once. The CDR3 contains 13 residues. With V trimmed by 3 bases and J by 5 bases, 6 bases remained unmatched. Germline lookup yields CDR1 GTSNPN and CDR2 SVGIG (reference sequence).

The V and J genes are TRBV30 and TRBJ1-2; 7 bases fit TRBD1. Sequencing was performed on CD4+ T cells from blood, cultured in vitro, taken after SARS-CoV-2 vaccination. The clonotype comes from a human donor who had recovered from COVID-19. Here the CDR3 reads CAWSFGTVYGYTF. CDR3 sequence (DNA): TGTGCCTGGAGCTTCGGGACAGTATATGGCTACACCTTC.